These 18 T cell receptor beta chains were sequenced from one sample in a study of OX40 agonist ivuxolimab in advanced cancers. TCRdb's copy holds only in-frame clones and misses some; the assay was immunoSEQ multiplex PCR. The table shows about 110,000 clones, with over 85% occurring only once. The sample in question was CD4+ or CD8+ T cells sorted from blood, obtained in a trial of the OX40 agonist ivuxolimab. The receptors were sampled from an adult with an advanced solid tumor such as melanoma, head and neck, liver or kidney cancer.

This chain connects TRBV28 to TRBJ2-1; 12 bases fit TRBD2. Germline V gene data show CDR1 as MDHEN and CDR2 as SYDVKM. V was pared by 9 bases and J by 6 bases, with 6 bases of the junction left unmatched. The length of the CDR3 is 14 residues. The CDR3 loop is CARILAGGFNEQFF. Here the CDR3 DNA reads TGTGCCAGGATTCTAGCGGGAGGGTTCAATGAGCAGTTCTTC.

This chain joins TRBV4-2 and TRBJ1-2; tentative D call: TRBD1 (5 bases). V was clipped by 2 bases and J by 0 bases, with 7 bases between them. The germline gives CDR1 LGHNA, CDR2 YNFKEQ. This CDR3 spans 14 amino acids. The CDR3: CASSQLTANYGYTF. CDR3 DNA: TGTGCCAGCAGCCAATTGACAGCTAACTATGGCTACACCTTC.

The chain is built from TRBV18 and TRBJ2-3, with D perhaps matching TRBD1 (6 bases). The CDR3 runs 14 residues. Germline CDR1 is KGHSH and CDR2 is LQKENI. Trimming left V 1 base short and J 3 bases short, with 8 bases between. The CDR3, as DNA: TGTGCCAGCTCACCACTCAGGGGTACAGATACGCAGTATTTT. As protein: CASSPLRGTDTQYF.

The CDR3: CASSMRRGGTMNTEAFF. In DNA form, the CDR3 reads TGTGCCAGTAGTATGAGAAGGGGGGGGACTATGAACACTGAAGCTTTCTTT. The V and J genes are TRBV19 and TRBJ1-1; D possibly corresponds to TRBD1 (6 bases). In germline, CDR1 is LNHDA, CDR2 SQIVND (reference sequence). CDR3 length equals 17 residues. Deletions cut 3 bases from V and 0 bases from J, with 17 bases between.

The chain has TRBV7-2 and TRBJ2-5; D perhaps matches TRBD2 (5 bases). V gave up 5 bases and J gave up 0 bases, with 7 bases separating them. The germline V gene encodes CDR1 SGHTA and CDR2 FQGNSA. CDR3 length equals 13 residues. CDR3 bases: TGTGCCAGCAGCCGAGGGTACCAAGAGACCCAGTACTTC. Translated, it gives CASSRGYQETQYF.

This clone occurred many times. One end of the junction fails to match germline, which may point to a read error. This chain links TRBV7-7 with TRBJ2-3, with a possible D match to TRBD2 (6 bases). Per germline, CDR1 SSHAT and CDR2 FNYEAQ (reference sequence). This CDR3 is built from 18 residues. DNA for the CDR3: TGTGCTAGCAGCTTATGGCAGGGACTCAGTTTGCCTAACGATACGCAGTATTTT. Protein sequence: CASSLWQGLSLPNDTQYF. The entire variable domain, with the rest obtained from reference TRBV7-7 and TRBJ2-3, is as follows: GAGVSQSPRYKVTKRGQDVTLRCDPISSHATLYWYQQALGQGPEFLTYFNYEAQPDKSGLPSDRFSAERPEGSISTLTIQRTEQRDSAMYRCASSLWQGLSLPNDTQYFGPGTRLTVL.

The V call is TRBV7-8, the J call TRBJ1-2; D not certain. This CDR3 spans 13 amino acids. Between the trimmed V and J ends, which lost 5 bases and 6 bases, there was a span of 13 bases. Germline values: CDR1 SGHVS, CDR2 FQNEAQ. The CDR3 is CASSILPMDGYTF. DNA of the CDR3: TGTGCCAGCAGCATCCTCCCTATGGATGGCTACACCTTC.

The chain uses TRBV6-1 and TRBJ1-1, with 8 bases that match TRBD1. V shed 2 bases and J 5 bases; nucleotides not matched to a gene: 4. From germline, CDR1 is MNHNS and CDR2 SASEGT. This CDR3 has 14 residues. The CDR3 nucleotides are TGTGCCAGCAGTGAATCGACAGGGGTGACTGAAGCTTTCTTT. Translating it yields CASSESTGVTEAFF.

The chain has TRBV4-3 and TRBJ1-5; 7 bases align to TRBD1. The CDR3 sequence is 16 residues long. Germline V gene lookup returns CDR1 LGHNA and CDR2 YSLEER. V gave up 1 base and J gave up 7 bases; unmatched junction bases: 10. DNA for the CDR3: TGCGCCAGCAGCCAAGTTAGTGGGGACAGAGGACAGCCCCAGCATTTT. It is translated as CASSQVSGDRGQPQHF.

V gene TRBV6-6 combines with J gene TRBJ1-4; D unclear. CDR3 length: 14 residues. Germline values: CDR1 MNHNY, CDR2 SVGAGI (reference sequence). V lost 6 bases and J 6 bases, leaving 14 bases between the germline ends. CDR3 region: CASSRLRGYEKLFF. As DNA, the CDR3 is TGTGCCAGCAGCCGACTGCGAGGATATGAAAAACTGTTTTTT.

As to this clone: The same CDR3 can be traced to other DNA sequences in this sample. The chain links TRBV7-2 to TRBJ1-5; perhaps TRBD1 as D (5 bases). Trimming took 2 bases from V and 5 from J, leaving 7 bases between them. The germline V gene encodes CDR1 SGHTA and CDR2 FQGNSA. The CDR3 totals 13 residues. The CDR3 is CASSLLGDQPQHF. The CDR3 region has the DNA TGTGCCAGCAGCTTATTGGGGGATCAGCCCCAGCATTTT. The complete variable domain, with remaining parts taken from reference TRBV7-2 and TRBJ1-5, reads GAGVSQSPSNKVTEKGKDVELRCDPISGHTALYWYRQSLGQGLEFLIYFQGNSAPDKSGLPSDRFSAERTGGSVSTLTIQRTQQEDSAVYLCASSLLGDQPQHFGDGTRLSIL.

The rearrangement joins TRBV4-2 to TRBJ2-1; possibly TRBD2 for D (7 bases). The CDR3 spans 15 residues. V was clipped by 4 bases and J by 5 bases, with 15 bases between them. Germline V CDR1 and CDR2: LGHNA, YNFKEQ. Written as DNA, the CDR3 is TGTGCCAGCAGCCGGCTGGGGGGGCCGAACAATGAGCAGTTCTTC. Translating gives CASSRLGGPNNEQFF.

The chain is built from TRBV29-1 and TRBJ2-1; D uncertain. CDR3 size: 10 residues. The germline gives CDR1 SQVTM, CDR2 ANQGSEA. V was cut by 5 bases and J by 4 bases, with 3 bases left in between. CDR3 DNA sequence: TGCAGCGTTAGGTACAATGAGCAGTTCTTC. Amino acid sequence: CSVRYNEQFF.

The V gene is TRBV5-8, the J gene TRBJ2-3; the D gene could be TRBD1 or TRBD2 (5 bases each). The CDR3 consists of 15 residues. V was pared by 3 bases and J by 1 base, with 12 bases between. Per the germline V gene, CDR1 is SGHTS and CDR2 is YDEGEE. In DNA form, the CDR3 reads TGTGCCAGCAGCTGGGACGGGCTTCGCACAGATACGCAGTATTTT. Translated, it gives CASSWDGLRTDTQYF.

This sequence joins TRBV7-9 and TRBJ1-1; the D gene is possibly TRBD1 (5 bases). Trimming took off 5 bases at V and 5 bases at J, with 21 bases between the two ends. Germline assignment: CDR1 SEHNR and CDR2 FQNEAQ (reference sequence). The CDR3 extends over 16 amino acids. CDR3 loop: CASSLEWGISGTEAFF. The CDR3 DNA follows: TGTGCCAGCAGCCTGGAGTGGGGCATATCCGGAACTGAAGCTTTCTTT.

The genes are TRBV5-6 and TRBJ2-2; D possibly corresponds to TRBD1 (6 bases). V was clipped by 0 bases and J by 2 bases, with 8 bases between them. Germline V gene sequence: CDR1 SGHDT, CDR2 YYEEEE. This CDR3 has 15 amino acids. CDR3 nucleotides: TGTGCCAGCAGCTTGGTGGACAGAAACACCGGGGAGCTGTTTTTT. Translation gives CASSLVDRNTGELFF.

This sequence joins TRBV5-1 and TRBJ1-5; D is possibly TRBD1 (5 bases). V gave up 2 bases and J gave up 0 bases, with 9 bases separating them. The CDR3 length is 15 residues. In germline, CDR1 is SGHRS, CDR2 YFSETQ. Here the CDR3 reads CASSLAGHSNQPQHF. CDR3 nucleotide sequence: TGCGCCAGCAGCTTAGCGGGGCATAGCAATCAGCCCCAGCATTTT.

The chain links TRBV5-1 to TRBJ1-4; D remains ambiguous. CDR3 length equals 13 residues. V shed 4 bases and J shed 5 bases, with 9 bases lying between them. CDR1 is SGHRS, CDR2 YFSETQ, per germline. DNA for the CDR3: TGCGCCAGCAGCGTCGATGTGAATGAAAAACTGTTTTTT. Protein: CASSVDVNEKLFF.